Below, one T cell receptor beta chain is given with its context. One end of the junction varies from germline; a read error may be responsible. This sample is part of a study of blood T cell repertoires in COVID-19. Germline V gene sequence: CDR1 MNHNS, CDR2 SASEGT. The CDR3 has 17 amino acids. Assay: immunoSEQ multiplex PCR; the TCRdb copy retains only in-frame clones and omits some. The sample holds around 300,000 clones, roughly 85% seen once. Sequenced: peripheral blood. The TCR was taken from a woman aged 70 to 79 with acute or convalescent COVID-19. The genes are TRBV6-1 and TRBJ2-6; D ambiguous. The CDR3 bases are TGTGCCAGCAGTGAAAGCCCCCCTGACTCTGGTGCCAACGTCCTGACTTTC. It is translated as CASSESPPDSGANVLTF.